The entry below describes one T cell receptor beta chain. This sample was taken from a study of blood T cell repertoires in COVID-19. Authors' analysis steps: By means of reference gene primer amplification, nucleated cell counts were estimated. The method was immunoSEQ multiplex PCR; TCRdb's version includes in-frame clones alone and lacks a portion of them. V and J calls and clone size are as listed in that table; D and trimming were resolved from the DNA. The profile shows some 190,000 clones, approximately 80% of them singletons. The CDR3 spans 14 residues. CDR1 and CDR2 from the germline V gene are KGHSH and LQKENI. V was trimmed by 4 bases and J by 1 base, leaving 10 bases between them.

The chain employs TRBV18 and TRBJ2-5, with D possibly matching TRBD2 (6 bases). This TCR came from a woman in her forties or fifties with acute or convalescent COVID-19. The sequenced material came from peripheral blood. CDR3 DNA sequence: TGTGCCAGCTCACGCAGCGGGCCCCAAGAGACCCAGTACTTC. Translated, it gives CASSRSGPQETQYF.